This entry is about one T cell receptor (beta chain). The antigen is not known. Germline V gene data show CDR1 as LNHDA and CDR2 as SQIVND (reference sequence). The CDR3 is 13 amino acids. Trimming cost V 11 bases and J 5 bases; bases outside gene matches: 11. This sample stems from a study of breast tumors, draining lymph nodes, adjacent tissues. Study results and limitations: Compared with basal-like, luminal-like tumors shared significantly more repertoire with nontumor tissue. The data were judged consistent with most tumor T cells coming from lymph node and expanding in tumor.

Samples came from axillary lymph nodes draining the breast cancer. TCRdb reanalysed the multiplex PCR reads using MiXCR and keeps one entry per CDR3 protein. The sample shows fewer than 300,000 distinct CDR3 sequences, around 32% of them seen only once. The chain joins TRBV19 to TRBJ2-5; 7 bases align to TRBD1. Sequenced: axillary lymph node tissue. The receptor was derived from a female donor with breast cancer. Some clones in this sample may be carry-over from other donors' samples. The CDR3 DNA follows: TGTGCCGAAGAGGGCAGGGGGATTGAGACCCAGTACTTC. This sequence encodes CAEEGRGIETQYF.